This T cell receptor beta chain was captured by sequencing in a study of blood T cells in healthy people across ages. The CDR3 is 15 residues long. Germline CDR1 is SGDLS and CDR2 is YYNGEE. The authors ran a second PCR of roughly 7 to 11 cycles using a sample-barcoded 5' primer and a J-beta primer mix. In TCRdb, the 5' RACE reads were re-called with MiXCR into one record per CDR3 protein. This table has more than 600,000 distinct CDR3 sequences, roughly 25% appearing once. This same sample was also taken into another study, of T cells of mothers and their children.

Sequencing was carried out using blood. The rearrangement links TRBV9 to TRBJ2-5; D remains ambiguous. The J call may be mistaken, given a closer DNA end match to TRBJ2-7. This TCR was sampled from a boy between 10 and 17 years old in good health. CDR3 region: CASSVDSSTVYEQYF. The CDR3 nucleotides read TGTGCCAGCAGCGTAGACAGCAGTACGGTTTACGAGCAGTACTTC.